Listed below are T cell receptor beta chains from one sample, sequenced in a study of shared clonotypes between healthy human individuals. The repertoire was sequenced with immunoSEQ multiplex PCR; TCRdb's copy has only in-frame clones and lacks some. The top ten clones hold roughly 0.15% of a sample with millions of clones, approximately 94% of them seen once. Sample: naive CD4+ T cells sorted from blood. Receptors originate from a man younger than 35 in good health. The CDR3 runs from the conserved cysteine through the conserved F or W. Each record gives: V gene, D gene, J gene, clone size, CDR3 protein, CDR3 DNA. A D gene is named only where the DNA matches it firmly. Clone size is not always given. Where it is, it says once, few, many or a class for expanded clones.

TRBV5-4	TRBD1	TRBJ1-4	-	CASSIWTGPEKLFF	TGTGCCAGCAGCATATGGACAGGGCCGGAAAAACTGTTTTTT
TRBV2	-	TRBJ2-4	-	CASNPISGTIAKNIQYF	TGTGCCAGCAACCCGATTAGCGGCACAATAGCCAAAAACATTCAGTACTTC
TRBV10-1	TRBD2	TRBJ2-7	-	CASSERSGLGVYEQYF	TGCGCCAGCAGTGAGAGGTCGGGACTAGGGGTCTACGAGCAGTACTTC
TRBV25-1	-	TRBJ2-1	-	CASSGGAWHNEQFF	TGTGCCAGCAGTGGCGGGGCCTGGCACAATGAGCAGTTCTTC
TRBV29-1	-	TRBJ1-1	-	CSVGQADTEAFF	TGCAGCGTTGGACAGGCGGACACTGAAGCTTTCTTT
TRBV30	-	TRBJ1-3	once	CAWTEGSSGNTIYF	TGTGCCTGGACAGAGGGGAGCTCTGGAAACACCATATATTTT
TRBV4-1	TRBD1	TRBJ2-3	-	CASSLSPGQGPGTDTQYF	TGCGCCAGCAGCCTAAGCCCGGGACAGGGTCCTGGCACAGATACGCAGTATTTT
TRBV5-1	TRBD2	TRBJ2-2	-	CASSTGGTGFTGELFF	TGCGCCAGCAGCACCGGGGGGACGGGTTTCACCGGGGAGCTGTTTTTT
TRBV5-4	TRBD1	TRBJ1-3	-	CASSRGDRGLGNTIYF	TGTGCCAGCAGCCGAGGGGACAGGGGACTTGGAAACACCATATATTTT
TRBV10-3	-	TRBJ2-3	many	CAISGSDTQYF	TGTGCCATCAGTGGGTCTGATACGCAGTATTTT
TRBV11-2	-	TRBJ1-3	-	CASSIIGGSSGNTIYF	TGTGCCAGCAGCATTATAGGGGGGAGCTCTGGAAACACCATATATTTT
TRBV7-2	-	TRBJ2-7	-	CASSLMVGGGYEQYF	TGTGCCAGCAGTCTCATGGTAGGGGGAGGCTACGAGCAGTACTTC
TRBV6-6	-	TRBJ2-2	-	CASTGSNTGELFF	TGTGCCAGCACAGGCTCGAACACCGGGGAGCTGTTTTTT
TRBV7-9	-	TRBJ2-1	-	CASSAGALIAFF	TGTGCCAGCAGCGCCGGGGCCTTAATCGCGTTCTTC
TRBV4-1	-	TRBJ2-7	-	CASSPLETVYEQYF	TGCGCCAGCAGCCCCCTGGAGACGGTTTACGAGCAGTACTTC
TRBV28	-	TRBJ1-2	-	CASSLYRTLDYGYTF	TGTGCCAGCAGTTTATACCGTACTTTGGACTATGGCTACACCTTC
TRBV6-6	TRBD2	TRBJ2-7	-	CASKAGDYEQYF	TGTGCCAGCAAAGCGGGGGATTACGAGCAGTACTTC
TRBV29-1	-	TRBJ2-7	-	CSVAGFRGMGYEQYF	TGCAGCGTAGCGGGCTTCAGGGGAATGGGTTACGAGCAGTACTTC
TRBV2	-	TRBJ2-5	-	CASRLGWETQYF	TGTGCCAGCAGGTTGGGGTGGGAGACCCAGTACTTC
TRBV2	-	TRBJ2-7	-	CASSKRAGSHEQYF	TGTGCCAGCAGTAAAAGAGCAGGGTCCCACGAGCAGTACTTC
TRBV5-4	TRBD2	TRBJ2-7	-	CASSAGLAGVVAEQYF	TGTGCCAGCAGCGCGGGACTAGCGGGAGTGGTCGCCGAGCAGTACTTC
TRBV7-9	TRBD1	TRBJ1-6	-	CASRLLGQGNSPLHF	TGTGCCAGCAGACTCCTGGGACAGGGGAATTCACCCCTCCACTTT
TRBV6-5	-	TRBJ1-2	-	CASSYRDKGYGYTF	TGTGCCAGCAGTTACCGGGACAAAGGTTATGGCTACACCTTC
TRBV4-2	TRBD2	TRBJ2-3	-	CASSKTGLAGTDTQYF	TGTGCCAGCAGCAAAACGGGACTAGCGGGTACAGATACGCAGTATTTT